Below, one TCR beta chain is given with its context. The data belong to a study of blood T cell repertoires in COVID-19. The CDR3 contains 16 residues. Germline V CDR1 and CDR2: SEHNR, FQNEAQ (reference sequence). With 5 bases removed from V and 0 bases from J, the gap between germline ends came to 13 bases. Participants were aged roughly 18 to 89 years, lived in roughly 23 US areas, and enrolled virtually. Cohort placement rested on clinical history that participants reported themselves. Per the authors' pipeline: Amplified reference gene primers provided the basis for estimating nucleated cell counts. The protocol was immunoSEQ multiplex PCR, while the TCRdb copy is restricted to in-frame clones and leaves out a portion. Clonal size and the V and J genes are those of that table, whereas D and trimming came from the DNA. This sample has about 480,000 clones; roughly 90% occur once, and the top ten carry roughly 1.9%.

The V call is TRBV7-9, the J call TRBJ2-2; no clear D gene. The sample consisted of PBMCs or T cells enriched from blood (not recorded which). The clonotype originates from a woman in her thirties or forties who had recovered from COVID-19. The CDR3 DNA reads TGTGCCAGCAGCCAGAGGCCTACCCCGAACACCGGGGAGCTGTTTTTT. Protein sequence: CASSQRPTPNTGELFF.